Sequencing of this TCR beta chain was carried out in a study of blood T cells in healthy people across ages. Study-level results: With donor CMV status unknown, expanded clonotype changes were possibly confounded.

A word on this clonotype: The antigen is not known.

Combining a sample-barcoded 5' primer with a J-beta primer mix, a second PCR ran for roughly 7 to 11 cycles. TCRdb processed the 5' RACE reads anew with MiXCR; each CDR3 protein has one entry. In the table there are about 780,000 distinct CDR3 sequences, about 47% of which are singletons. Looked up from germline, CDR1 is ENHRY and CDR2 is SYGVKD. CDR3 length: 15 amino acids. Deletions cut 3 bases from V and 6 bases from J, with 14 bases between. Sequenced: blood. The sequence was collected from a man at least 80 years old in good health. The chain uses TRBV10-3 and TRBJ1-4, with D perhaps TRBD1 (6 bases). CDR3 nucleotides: TGTGCCATCAGTGAAGGGACAAATTCAGATGAAAAACTGTTTTTT. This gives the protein CAISEGTNSDEKLFF.